These 14 T cell receptor beta chains share one sample of origin, sequenced in a study of cytomegalovirus exposure and HLA in healthy donors (dated by TCRdb to 2015 to 2018). Receptor amplification or capture employed the immunoSEQ multiplex PCR assay. For the multiplex PCR, a mixture combining 60 forward primers for TCR Vbeta segments and 13 reverse primers for TCR Jbeta segments was used. The table was pulled from immuneACCESS by TCRdb, which kept in-frame rearrangements only. Such tables lose some clones; where checked, under half of the loss comes from unresolved V genes, and the rest has no known cause. The sample table holds around 100,000 clones, of which 82% were seen once. The top ten clones comprise around 3.2% of the sample. The sample taken for sequencing was PBMCs. The receptors stem from a man aged 25 to 40 in good health and CMV-seropositive.

The chain combines TRBV18 with TRBJ2-2; 13 positions match TRBD2. The CDR3 extends over 18 amino acids. CDR1 is KGHSH, CDR2 LQKENI, per germline. Unmatched junction bases numbered 3, after V lost 1 base and J lost 1 base. CDR3: CASSPRLAGGGNTGELFF. CDR3 bases: TGTGCCAGCTCACCACGACTAGCGGGAGGCGGGAACACCGGGGAGCTGTTTTTT.

This chain joins TRBV6-1 and TRBJ2-1, with 8 positions matching TRBD2. Germline values: CDR1 MNHNS, CDR2 SASEGT. The ends lost 2 bases at V and 0 bases at J; junction bases unmatched: 6. The CDR3 spans 17 residues. The CDR3: CASSENLSGSSYNEQFF. The CDR3 nucleotides read TGTGCCAGCAGTGAAAACCTGAGCGGGAGCTCCTACAATGAGCAGTTCTTC.

The rearrangement uses TRBV28 and TRBJ1-1; no reliable D call. CDR3 length: 12 amino acids. CDR1 MDHEN and CDR2 SYDVKM come from the germline V gene. Trimming left V 9 bases short and J 3 bases short, with 11 bases between. CDR3 residues: CASNDGDTEAFF. The CDR3 DNA is TGTGCCAGTAACGACGGGGACACTGAAGCTTTCTTT.

J is TRBJ2-7 and V is TRBV6-1; 9 bases align to TRBD2. Germline CDR1 MNHNS, CDR2 SASEGT. CDR3 length: 17 residues. The V segment lost 0 bases and the J segment 4 bases; nucleotides outside the gene matches: 10. CDR3 nucleotide sequence: TGTGCCAGCAGTGAAGCGGGTCGGGGACTAGCCAAATACGAGCAGTACTTC. As protein: CASSEAGRGLAKYEQYF.

V gene TRBV5-1 combines with J gene TRBJ2-1; 7 bases map to TRBD2. CDR3 length: 15 residues. The V gene's germline CDR1 is SGHRS and CDR2 YFSETQ. With V trimmed by 3 bases and J by 6 bases, 9 bases remained unmatched. The CDR3 here is CASSWGGRSGNEQFF. DNA for the CDR3: TGCGCCAGCAGCTGGGGGGGACGTAGCGGCAATGAGCAGTTCTTC.

This clone was seen a few times. The chain is built from TRBV29-1 and TRBJ2-2; no clear D gene. The CDR3 contains 11 residues. Germline V CDR1 and CDR2: SQVTM, ANQGSEA. V dropped 5 bases and J dropped 6 bases, with 7 bases sitting between them. For the CDR3, the DNA is TGCAGCGTTTTTTCTGCCGGGGAGCTGTTTTTT. This translates into CSVFSAGELFF.

The chain recombines TRBV9 with TRBJ2-1, with 10 bases aligning to TRBD2. Trimming at V came to 4 bases and at J to 5 bases, leaving 24 bases not matched to a gene. CDR1 and CDR2 (germline): SGDLS, YYNGEE. This CDR3 has 21 residues. CDR3 region: CASSPRPSGSVSLVLNNEQFF. The CDR3 bases are TGTGCCAGCAGCCCTCGTCCTAGCGGGAGTGTGTCCCTAGTCCTGAACAATGAGCAGTTCTTC.

The chain joins TRBV28 to TRBJ2-1; 8 nucleotides line up with TRBD1. Losses at the gene ends were 10 bases for V and 6 bases for J; bases not matched to a gene: 11. CDR3 size: 14 residues. Germline CDR1 reads MDHEN; CDR2 reads SYDVKM. The CDR3 region is CATRTGQGANEQFF. DNA for the CDR3: TGTGCCACTAGAACGGGGCAGGGGGCCAATGAGCAGTTCTTC.

The genes are TRBV25-1 and TRBJ2-7, with D possibly TRBD1 on 6 matching bases. The CDR3 is 10 residues long. Germline V gives CDR1 MGHDK, CDR2 SYGVNS. The V gene lost 6 bases and the J gene lost 7 bases, with 7 bases spanning the gap. The CDR3: CASRGQEQYF. CDR3 nucleotides: TGTGCCAGCAGGGGACAAGAGCAGTACTTC.

The genes are TRBV5-1 and TRBJ2-1; D possibly corresponds to TRBD1 (6 bases). V shed 7 bases and J shed 3 bases, with 14 bases lying between them. The V gene's germline CDR1 is SGHRS and CDR2 YFSETQ. The CDR3 contains 14 residues. The CDR3 spells CASARQDSYNEQFF. CDR3 sequence (DNA): TGCGCCAGCGCGCGACAGGATAGCTACAATGAGCAGTTCTTC.

The chain links TRBV11-3 to TRBJ2-1; 9 bases fit TRBD1. J was trimmed by 8 bases and V by 4 bases; bases with no gene match: 6. Germline CDR1 is SGHNT and CDR2 is YENEEA. The CDR3 is 14 residues long. The CDR3 reads CASSWGQGTDEQFF. The CDR3 nucleotides read TGTGCCAGCAGCTGGGGACAGGGCACGGATGAGCAGTTCTTC.

The V call is TRBV10-2, the J call TRBJ1-5; D is possibly TRBD1 (6 bases). Germline V gives CDR1 WSHSY, CDR2 SAAADI. V dropped 6 bases and J dropped 1 base, with 16 bases sitting between them. The CDR3 runs 16 residues. The CDR3 sequence is CASSPYIQGSNQPQHF. The DNA of the CDR3 is TGCGCCAGCAGCCCGTACATTCAGGGGAGCAATCAGCCCCAGCATTTT.

The chain couples TRBV7-8 to TRBJ2-4, with D possibly being TRBD2 (6 bases). In germline, CDR1 is SGHVS, CDR2 FQNEAQ. The CDR3 consists of 15 residues. Trimming cost V 1 base and J 7 bases, with 14 bases left between them. The CDR3 spells CASSLGGPGVNIQYF. CDR3 coding DNA: TGTGCCAGCAGCTTAGGAGGCCCGGGAGTGAACATTCAGTACTTC. The complete variable domain, with remaining parts taken from reference TRBV7-8 and TRBJ2-4, reads GAGVSQSPRYKVAKRGQDVALRCDPISGHVSLFWYQQALGQGPEFLTYFQNEAQLDKSGLPSDRFFAERPEGSVSTLKIQRTQQEDSAVYLCASSLGGPGVNIQYFGAGTRLSVL.

This chain links TRBV9 with TRBJ1-2, with D perhaps matching TRBD1 (6 bases). Trimming shortened V by 3 bases and J by 6 bases, and 18 bases separated the two germline ends. This CDR3 comprises 15 residues. Germline V gene lookup returns CDR1 SGDLS and CDR2 YYNGEE. Written as DNA, the CDR3 is TGTGCCAGCAGCGGAATTGGGACACTAGAGAATGGCTACACCTTC. As protein: CASSGIGTLENGYTF.